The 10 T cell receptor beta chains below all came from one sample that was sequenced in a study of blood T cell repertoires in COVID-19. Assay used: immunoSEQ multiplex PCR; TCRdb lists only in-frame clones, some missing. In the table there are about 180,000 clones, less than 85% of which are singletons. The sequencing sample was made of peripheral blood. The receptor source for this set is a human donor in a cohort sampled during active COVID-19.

CDR3 DNA sequence: TGTGCCAGCGGCCAATACAGCCCAGACACTGAAGCTTTCTTT. Its translation is CASGQYSPDTEAFF. The chain couples TRBV13 to TRBJ1-1; D gene ambiguous. Germline assignment: CDR1 PRHDT and CDR2 FYEKMQ (reference sequence). V dropped 8 bases and J dropped 3 bases, with 16 bases sitting between them. This CDR3 has 14 residues.

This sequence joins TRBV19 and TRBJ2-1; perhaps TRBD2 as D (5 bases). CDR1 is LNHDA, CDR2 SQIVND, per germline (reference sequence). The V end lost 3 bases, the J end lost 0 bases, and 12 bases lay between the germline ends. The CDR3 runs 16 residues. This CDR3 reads CASSMGDIYSYNEQFF. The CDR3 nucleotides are TGTGCCAGTAGTATGGGAGACATTTACTCCTACAATGAGCAGTTCTTC.

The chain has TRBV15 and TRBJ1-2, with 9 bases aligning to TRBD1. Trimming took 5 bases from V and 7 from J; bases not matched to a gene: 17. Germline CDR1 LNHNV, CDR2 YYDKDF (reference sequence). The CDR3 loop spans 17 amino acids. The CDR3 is CATSGAAGTGFLSGYTF. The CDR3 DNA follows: TGTGCCACCAGCGGAGCCGCCGGGACAGGGTTCCTTAGTGGCTACACCTTC.

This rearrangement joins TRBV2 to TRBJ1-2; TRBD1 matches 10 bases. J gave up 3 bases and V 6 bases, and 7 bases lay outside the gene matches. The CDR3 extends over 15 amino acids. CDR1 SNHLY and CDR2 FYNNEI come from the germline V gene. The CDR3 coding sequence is TGTGCCAGCAGCGCGACAGGGGGCGCGGACTATGGCTACACCTTC. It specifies CASSATGGADYGYTF.

The CDR3 bases are TGTGCCAGCAGTTGGGGAGGCGGGACTGAAGCTTTCTTT. It encodes CASSWGGGTEAFF. The V gene is TRBV12-3 or TRBV12-4, the J gene TRBJ1-1; unclear D gene. Trimming left V 4 bases short and J 5 bases short, with 11 bases between. The length of the CDR3 is 13 residues.

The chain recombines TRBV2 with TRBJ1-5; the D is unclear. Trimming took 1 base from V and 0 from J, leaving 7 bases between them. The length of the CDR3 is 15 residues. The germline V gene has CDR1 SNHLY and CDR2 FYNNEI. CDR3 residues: CASSEERDSNQPQHF. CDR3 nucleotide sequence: TGTGCCAGCAGTGAAGAGAGAGATAGCAATCAGCCCCAGCATTTT. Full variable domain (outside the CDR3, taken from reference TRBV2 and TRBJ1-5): EPEVTQTPSHQVTQMGQEVILRCVPISNHLYFYWYRQILGQKVEFLVSFYNNEISEKSEIFDDQFSVERPDGSNFTLKIRSTKLEDSAMYFCASSEERDSNQPQHFGDGTRLSIL.

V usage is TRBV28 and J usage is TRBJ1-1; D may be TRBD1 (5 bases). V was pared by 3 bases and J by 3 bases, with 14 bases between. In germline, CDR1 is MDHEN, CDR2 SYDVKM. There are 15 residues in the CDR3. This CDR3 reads CASSFLGGGDTEAFF. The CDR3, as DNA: TGTGCCAGCAGTTTTCTGGGGGGAGGGGACACTGAAGCTTTCTTT.

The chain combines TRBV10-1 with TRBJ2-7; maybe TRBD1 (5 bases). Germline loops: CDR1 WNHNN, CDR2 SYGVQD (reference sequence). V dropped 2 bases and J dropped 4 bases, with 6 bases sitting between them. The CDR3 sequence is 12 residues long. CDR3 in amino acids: CASSEPGYEQYF. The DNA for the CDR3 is TGCGCCAGCAGTGAGCCAGGGTACGAGCAGTACTTC.

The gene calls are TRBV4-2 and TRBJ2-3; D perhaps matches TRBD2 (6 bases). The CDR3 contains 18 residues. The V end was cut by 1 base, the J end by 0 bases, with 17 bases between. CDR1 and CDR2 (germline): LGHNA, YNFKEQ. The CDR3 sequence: CASSQVRAGPPSTDTQYF. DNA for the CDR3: TGTGCCAGCAGCCAAGTTCGCGCGGGGCCCCCGAGCACAGATACGCAGTATTTT.

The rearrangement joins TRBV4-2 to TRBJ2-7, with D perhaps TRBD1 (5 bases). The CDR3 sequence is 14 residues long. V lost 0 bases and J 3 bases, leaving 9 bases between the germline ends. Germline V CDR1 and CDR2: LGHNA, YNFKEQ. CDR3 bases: TGTGCCAGCAGCCAAGATAAGGGGAACTACGAGCAGTACTTC. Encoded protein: CASSQDKGNYEQYF.